These 24 T cell receptor beta chains came from one sample sequenced in a study of T cell responses to AZD1222 COVID-19 vaccine. TCRdb's copy holds only in-frame clones and misses some; the assay was immunoSEQ multiplex PCR. Here the sample spans approximately 210,000 clones, approximately 89% being singletons. Here the sequenced sample was peripheral blood, taken 28 days after the second AZD1222 dose. The origin of the receptors is an adult who received the AZD1222 COVID-19 vaccine.

The gene calls are TRBV7-2 and TRBJ2-1, with 8 bases fitting TRBD1. CDR1 is SGHTA and CDR2 is FQGNSA in the germline V gene. J lost 9 bases, V lost 5 bases, and 9 bases had no gene match. The length of the CDR3 is 14 residues. CDR3 nucleotides: TGTGCCAGCAGCCGGGGCAGGGGGCGCTTTGAGCAGTTCTTC. It yields the protein CASSRGRGRFEQFF.

CDR3 nucleotide sequence: TGTGCCAGCCGAACTGTGCTAACCGGGGAGCTGTTTTTT. It encodes CASRTVLTGELFF. V usage is TRBV6-5 and J usage is TRBJ2-2, with D unclear. The CDR3 loop spans 13 amino acids. Germline values: CDR1 MNHEY, CDR2 SVGAGI. Trimming took 8 bases from V and 5 from J, leaving 12 bases between them.

The chain has TRBV6-2 or TRBV6-3 and TRBJ2-7; 8 bases are shared with TRBD2. The CDR3 is 14 residues long. Losses at the gene ends were 4 bases for V and 2 bases for J; bases not matched to a gene: 4. Germline-derived CDR1 and CDR2 are MNHEY and SVGEGT. The chain's CDR3 is CASSSTGLAYEQYF. The CDR3 DNA follows: TGTGCCAGCAGTTCAACGGGACTAGCCTACGAGCAGTACTTC.

This clone was detected only once. The V gene is TRBV2, the J gene TRBJ2-7, with D perhaps given as TRBD1 or TRBD2 (5 bases each). Germline CDR1 reads SNHLY; CDR2 reads FYNNEI. Between the trimmed V and J ends, which lost 2 bases and 6 bases, there was a span of 20 bases. CDR3 length equals 16 residues. DNA for the CDR3: TGTGCCAGCAGTGAAACCCCCCCAGGGAGCCCTTCCGAGCAGTACTTC. Its protein product is CASSETPPGSPSEQYF.

The V and J genes are TRBV5-1 and TRBJ1-4, with D perhaps matching TRBD1 (6 bases). Germline CDR1 SGHRS, CDR2 YFSETQ. The V and J ends lost 7 bases and 3 bases respectively, with 16 bases between them. This CDR3 spans 15 amino acids. DNA for the CDR3: TGCGCCAGCGCTCGGACTGGACAGCCTAATGAAAAACTGTTTTTT. Translating it yields CASARTGQPNEKLFF. The full variable domain, rest sourced from reference TRBV5-1 and TRBJ1-4, is KAGVTQTPRYLIKTRGQQVTLSCSPISGHRSVSWYQQTPGQGLQFLFEYFSETQRNKGNFPGRFSGRQFSNSRSEMNVSTLELGDSALYLCASARTGQPNEKLFFGSGTQLSVL.

This sequence joins TRBV19 and TRBJ2-4, with D unclear. Trimming removed 3 bases from V and 0 bases from J, with 9 bases in between. CDR3 length: 15 amino acids. The germline V gene has CDR1 LNHDA and CDR2 SQIVND (reference sequence). CDR3 amino acids: CASSIGAGAKNIQYF. The CDR3 nucleotides read TGTGCCAGTAGTATCGGAGCTGGAGCCAAAAACATTCAGTACTTC.

The genes are TRBV7-8 and TRBJ2-2, with 11 bases lining up with TRBD2. Germline CDR1 reads SGHVS; CDR2 reads FQNEAQ. J lost 4 bases, V lost 1 base, and 2 bases had no gene match. This CDR3 has 16 residues. The CDR3 protein is CASSLVSGRGTGELFF. As DNA, the CDR3 is TGTGCCAGCAGCTTAGTTAGCGGGAGGGGCACCGGGGAGCTGTTTTTT.

This clone has just one count. V is TRBV29-1 and J is TRBJ1-1; 7 nucleotides match TRBD1. Germline assignment: CDR1 SQVTM and CDR2 ANQGSEA. The CDR3 runs to 13 residues. With 2 bases clipped from V and 4 bases from J, the junction kept 4 bases outside the gene matches. CDR3 region: CSVETGDATEAFF. For the CDR3, the DNA is TGCAGCGTTGAAACAGGGGATGCCACTGAAGCTTTCTTT.

V gene TRBV7-3 combines with J gene TRBJ2-1; D is uncertain. Trimming took 3 bases from V and 6 from J, leaving 12 bases between them. The CDR3 runs 14 residues. The V gene's germline CDR1 is SGHTA and CDR2 FQGTGA. The CDR3 protein is CASSLGVTGNEQFF. CDR3 DNA: TGTGCCAGCAGCTTGGGTGTTACTGGCAATGAGCAGTTCTTC.

This rearrangement joins TRBV7-2 to TRBJ1-6; no definite D call. CDR1 and CDR2 from the germline V gene are SGHTA and FQGNSA. V was trimmed by 1 base and J by 10 bases, leaving 11 bases between them. This CDR3 is built from 14 residues. The CDR3 loop is CASSLERNSSPLHF. The CDR3 region has the DNA TGTGCCAGCAGCTTAGAAAGGAATTCCTCACCCCTCCACTTT.

This chain joins TRBV7-8 and TRBJ1-1; D might be TRBD1 (5 bases). This CDR3 has 13 residues. The ends were cut back, 6 bases at V and 1 base at J, with 9 bases in the middle. From germline, CDR1 is SGHVS and CDR2 FQNEAQ. CDR3 DNA sequence: TGTGCCAGCAGGCACACAGGGAACACTGAAGCTTTCTTT. Protein: CASRHTGNTEAFF.

This chain connects TRBV6-4 to TRBJ1-5; 7 bases fit TRBD1. Per the germline V gene, CDR1 is MRHNA and CDR2 is SNTAGT. The ends lost 7 bases at V and 6 bases at J; junction bases unmatched: 9. The CDR3 covers 14 residues. The CDR3 here is CASTGDRSSQPQHF. CDR3 DNA sequence: TGTGCCAGCACCGGGGACAGATCCAGTCAGCCCCAGCATTTT.

The chain combines TRBV4-2 with TRBJ2-6, with D perhaps assigned TRBD1 or TRBD2 (6 bases each). The V end was cut by 0 bases, the J end by 4 bases, with 13 bases between. There are 17 residues in the CDR3. Per germline, CDR1 LGHNA and CDR2 YNFKEQ. CDR3 region: CASSQDRTGAGANVLTF. The CDR3 DNA is TGTGCCAGCAGCCAAGATCGGACGGGGGCAGGGGCCAACGTCCTGACTTTC.

This chain joins TRBV7-3 and TRBJ2-1; D may be TRBD2 (7 bases). The V and J ends lost 5 bases and 8 bases respectively, with 25 bases between them. Germline CDR1 reads SGHTA; CDR2 reads FQGTGA. The CDR3 contains 17 residues. For the CDR3, the DNA is TGTGCCAGCAGCCCCCAAGGGGGGGCCAGGGCCGTCTATGAGCAGTTCTTC. It codes for CASSPQGGARAVYEQFF.

This chain connects TRBV30 to TRBJ1-6; 7 bases line up with TRBD1. Trimming removed 5 bases from V and 8 bases from J; junction bases left unmatched: 6. Germline V CDR1 and CDR2: GTSNPN, SVGIG (reference sequence). There are 13 residues in the CDR3. Here the CDR3 DNA reads TGTGCCTGGGCGACAGGGTATGATTCACCCCTCCACTTT. Translating gives CAWATGYDSPLHF.

The V and J genes are TRBV5-1 and TRBJ2-1; D remains unclear. The V end was cut by 0 bases, the J end by 8 bases, with 9 bases between. Per the germline V gene, CDR1 is SGHRS and CDR2 is YFSETQ. The CDR3 totals 13 residues. As DNA, the CDR3 is TGCGCCAGCAGCTTGGCCTCTCGCGATGAGCAGTTCTTC. Its translation: CASSLASRDEQFF.

The chain links TRBV30 to TRBJ1-1, with D maybe TRBD1 (5 bases). This CDR3 contains 15 residues. The V end was cut by 3 bases, the J end by 4 bases, with 18 bases between. From germline, CDR1 is GTSNPN and CDR2 SVGIG (reference sequence). The CDR3 loop is CAWRSGSGAGTEAFF. The CDR3 nucleotides read TGTGCCTGGAGGTCCGGCAGCGGGGCGGGCACTGAAGCTTTCTTT.

The chain links TRBV5-1 to TRBJ2-1; unclear D gene. Deletions cut 3 bases from V and 0 bases from J, with 10 bases between. Germline values: CDR1 SGHRS, CDR2 YFSETQ. CDR3 length: 15 amino acids. The DNA for the CDR3 is TGCGCCAGCAGCTCGGACGCAAGCTCCTACAATGAGCAGTTCTTC. It yields the protein CASSSDASSYNEQFF.

The rearrangement joins TRBV10-2 to TRBJ2-7; TRBD2 aligns across 10 bases. The germline V gene has CDR1 WSHSY and CDR2 SAAADI. The CDR3 contains 15 residues. The V and J ends lost 3 bases and 2 bases, in that order; junction bases with no gene match: 4. The CDR3 DNA is TGCGCCAGCAGTGAAGGGCTAGCGGGAGCCTACGAGCAGTACTTC. It specifies CASSEGLAGAYEQYF.

A remark on this clone: Germline and junction disagree at one end, which may indicate a read error. The chain is built from TRBV28 and TRBJ1-2; TRBD1 might be the D (5 bases). From germline, CDR1 is MDHEN and CDR2 SYDVKM. The CDR3 totals 11 residues. The CDR3 spells CASSSQVRGLF. In DNA form, the CDR3 reads TGTGCCAGCAGTTCACAGGTTCGAGGCCTTTTC.

The rearrangement links TRBV28 to TRBJ2-5, with 7 bases fitting TRBD2. Germline V gene data show CDR1 as MDHEN and CDR2 as SYDVKM. The CDR3 is 14 residues long. J was trimmed by 2 bases and V by 5 bases; bases with no gene match: 5. This CDR3 reads CASSLGGGQETQYF. CDR3 nucleotides: TGTGCCAGCAGTCTGGGGGGGGGACAAGAGACCCAGTACTTC.

The V and J genes are TRBV11-3 and TRBJ1-1; D not certain. V lost 0 bases and J lost 0, with 8 bases in between. Germline CDR1 is SGHNT and CDR2 is YENEEA. This CDR3 contains 15 residues. CDR3 amino acids: CASSLDPPMNTEAFF. CDR3 DNA: TGTGCCAGCAGCTTAGATCCACCTATGAACACTGAAGCTTTCTTT.

J is TRBJ2-7 and V is TRBV14; no firm D call. The CDR3 consists of 14 residues. The V gene lost 2 bases and the J gene lost 3 bases, with 11 bases spanning the gap. Germline loops: CDR1 SGHDN, CDR2 FVKESK. The CDR3 DNA reads TGTGCCAGCAGCCAACGGCAGTCCAACTACGAGCAGTACTTC. Its translation is CASSQRQSNYEQYF.

The CDR3 nucleotides read TGCGCCAGCAGCTTGGCGAGGGCGCTGGGCTACACCTTC. Translation: CASSLARALGYTF. V gene TRBV5-1 combines with J gene TRBJ1-2; D is unclear. CDR3 length equals 13 residues. V shed 0 bases and J shed 8 bases, with 11 bases lying between them. CDR1 is SGHRS and CDR2 is YFSETQ in the germline V gene.